A selection of T cell receptor beta chains follows, all from one sample in a study of T cells after yellow fever vaccination. TCRdb re-called the 5' RACE reads through MiXCR, storing one row per CDR3 protein. This table holds 200,000 to 300,000 distinct CDR3 sequences, about 7% found once. The sequenced sample was CD4+ T cells sorted from PBMCs, obtained on the day of the yellow fever booster vaccination. The receptors were sampled from a man aged 30 to 39 who received the YFV17D yellow fever vaccine. Each CDR3 is given with its conserved first and last residue. D genes are given only for firm matches. Size is stated for part of the rows, as once, few or many counts, or as a class when the clone is expanded.

J,V,size,D,DNA,CDR3
TRBJ2-7,TRBV7-2,.,.,TGTGCCAGCAGCTTAAGTGCAGGGCGCTACGAGCAGTACTTC,CASSLSAGRYEQYF
TRBJ2-5,TRBV4-2,.,.,TGTGCCAGCAGCCAGGGTGGTTGTGAGACCCAGTACTTC,CASSQGGCETQYF
TRBJ2-2,TRBV11-2,.,TRBD2,TGTGCCAGCAGCCGATTGGGCCGGGCTAGCGGAGGCACCGGGGAGCTGTTTTTT,CASSRLGRASGGTGELFF
TRBJ1-5,TRBV7-2,few,.,TGTGCCAGCAGCTTGACACGGTCCCTTAGCAATCAGCCCCAGCATTTT,CASSLTRSLSNQPQHF
TRBJ2-4,TRBV12-3/TRBV12-4,few,.,TGTGCCAGCAGTTTCAGGGTCCCAGCCAAAAACATTCAGTACTTC,CASSFRVPAKNIQYF
TRBJ2-7,TRBV11-1,.,TRBD2,TGTGCCAGCAGCTTTGGCCAGTATCCGGGGGGGCTTCACTACGAGCAGTACTTC,CASSFGQYPGGLHYEQYF
TRBJ2-1,TRBV10-2,many,.,TGCGCCAGCAGTCCTTTAGCTGCCTCCTACAATGAGCAGTTCTTC,CASSPLAASYNEQFF
TRBJ2-5,TRBV5-1,many,TRBD2,TGCGCCAGCAGCCCAGAGGGCGGGAGTTGGCTGGAGACCCAGTACTTC,CASSPEGGSWLETQYF
TRBJ2-7,TRBV7-8,few,.,TGTGCCAGCAGCTTACGGGGGAGCACCTACGAGCAGTACTTC,CASSLRGSTYEQYF
TRBJ2-3,TRBV5-1,few,.,TGCGCCAGTAGAACCCGGGACCGAGGACTGTATACGCAGTATTTT,CASRTRDRGLYTQYF
TRBJ1-2,TRBV5-1,.,.,TGCGCCAGCAGCTCCCCCGGGACACTCGTTGGCTACACCTTC,CASSSPGTLVGYTF
TRBJ2-7,TRBV27,many,.,TGTGCCAGCTTGGAGGGCAAAACTCTCTACGAGCAGTACTTC,CASLEGKTLYEQYF
TRBJ2-2,TRBV7-9,.,.,TGTGCCAGCAGCTTAGGGGACACCCGAGCCGGGGAGCTGTTTTTT,CASSLGDTRAGELFF
TRBJ2-5,TRBV30,.,.,TGTGCCTGGAGTCCTACAAGACAGGCGGCTTGGGAGACCCAGTACTTC,CAWSPTRQAAWETQYF
TRBJ1-5,TRBV20-1,many,.,TGCAGTGCTAGTGATTTAGGCCAGCCCCAGCATTTT,CSASDLGQPQHF
TRBJ2-5,TRBV7-2,many,.,TGTGCCAGCAGGATCCAGGAGACCCAGTACTTC,CASRIQETQYF
TRBJ2-3,TRBV20-1,many,TRBD2,TGCAGTGCTAGCGGGAGGACAGATACGCAGTATTTT,CSASGRTDTQYF
TRBJ1-6,TRBV30,.,TRBD1,TGTGCCTGGAGTCGTCACAGGGGGCTGCTTTCACCCCTCCACTTT,CAWSRHRGLLSPLHF
TRBJ2-7,TRBV29-1,many,.,TGCAGCGTTGGGGCAGGGACCTACGAGCAGTACTTC,CSVGAGTYEQYF
TRBJ2-1,TRBV5-4,few,TRBD2,TGTGCCAGCAGTGAAACGGGAGGAAATGAGCAGTTCTTC,CASSETGGNEQFF
TRBJ2-1,TRBV12-3/TRBV12-4,.,TRBD1,TGTACCTGCAGTTTAAGGGGGAAGGGACAGGGGGTTTCCTACAATGAGCAGTTCTTC,CTCSLRGKGQGVSYNEQFF
TRBJ2-6,TRBV7-2,.,.,TGTGCCAGCAGCCCGAGAGGGTTTGGGGCCAACGTCCTGACTTTC,CASSPRGFGANVLTF